The 21 T cell receptor beta chains below were found in one sample sequenced in a study of blood T cell repertoires in COVID-19. The protocol was immunoSEQ multiplex PCR, while the TCRdb copy is restricted to in-frame clones and leaves out a portion. The repertoire holds fewer than 100,000 clones, with roughly 87% as singletons. Sequencing was performed on peripheral blood. The receptor source for this set is a man in his fifties or sixties with acute or convalescent COVID-19.

The chain combines TRBV6-4 with TRBJ1-2; D gene uncertain. Germline CDR1 and CDR2: MRHNA and SNTAGT. This CDR3 has 13 residues. V lost 0 bases and J 4 bases, leaving 6 bases between the germline ends. The CDR3 sequence is CASSDSAGYGYTF. In DNA form, the CDR3 reads TGTGCCAGCAGTGACTCAGCGGGCTATGGCTACACCTTC.

The chain recombines TRBV11-2 with TRBJ2-7, with 11 bases that match TRBD1. Per the germline V gene, CDR1 is SGHAT and CDR2 is FQNNGV. The CDR3 loop spans 14 amino acids. J lost 3 bases, V lost 3 bases, and 1 base had no gene match. The CDR3 DNA is TGTGCCAGCAGCTTGGGACAGGGGGGCTACGAGCAGTACTTC. As protein: CASSLGQGGYEQYF.

Points on this clone: A read error may produce the germline difference seen at one junction end. The genes are TRBV6-6 and TRBJ2-3; D is perhaps TRBD1 (6 bases). Germline V gene lookup returns CDR1 MNHNY and CDR2 SVGAGI (reference sequence). This CDR3 has 11 amino acids. CDR3 bases: TGTGCCAGCAGTTACGGGGGCGAACCAGATTTT. It is translated as CASSYGGEPDF.

This clone appeared a single time. The rearrangement links TRBV19 to TRBJ2-7; possible D gene TRBD2, 5 bases. The CDR3 runs 15 residues. CDR1 LNHDA and CDR2 SQIVND come from the germline V gene (reference sequence). Trimming removed 5 bases from V and 3 bases from J, with 17 bases in between. The CDR3 sequence is CASSASGKLLYEQYF. CDR3 nucleotide sequence: TGTGCCAGTAGTGCCTCCGGGAAGCTACTCTACGAGCAGTACTTC.

A single count supports this clone. The rearrangement joins TRBV13 to TRBJ1-2, with TRBD1 matching over 10 bases. Germline V gene sequence: CDR1 PRHDT, CDR2 FYEKMQ (reference sequence). The CDR3 length is 16 residues. V lost 4 bases and J lost 6; bases outside the gene matches: 11. CDR3: CASSSRDRGRGDGYTF. CDR3 nucleotides: TGTGCCAGCAGCTCCCGGGACAGGGGCCGCGGGGATGGCTACACCTTC.

The rearrangement uses TRBV7-6 and TRBJ2-5; 10 nucleotides match TRBD2. Germline trimming cut 1 base from V and 3 bases from J; bases unmatched to any gene: 2. CDR3 size: 15 residues. CDR1 and CDR2 from the germline V gene are SGHVS and FNYEAQ. This chain's CDR3 is CASSLGGLAKETQYF. The CDR3 DNA follows: TGTGCCAGCAGCTTAGGGGGACTAGCGAAAGAGACCCAGTACTTC.

This chain connects TRBV11-2 to TRBJ2-7; 10 bases match TRBD2. This CDR3 comprises 15 residues. The germline V gene has CDR1 SGHAT and CDR2 FQNNGV. V lost 5 bases and J lost 2; bases outside the gene matches: 6. CDR3 region: CASSAGTSVTYEQYF. CDR3 in DNA: TGTGCCAGCAGCGCAGGGACTAGCGTTACCTACGAGCAGTACTTC.

The chain couples TRBV6-5 to TRBJ2-3, with 11 bases aligning to TRBD2. The CDR3 extends over 14 amino acids. Trimming took 6 bases from V and 6 from J; bases not matched to a gene: 5. CDR1 MNHEY and CDR2 SVGAGI come from the germline V gene. CDR3 in DNA: TGTGCCAGCAGGCCTAGCGGGGGGTGGGATACGCAGTATTTT. It specifies CASRPSGGWDTQYF.

This sequence joins TRBV6-1 and TRBJ2-7; D gene ambiguous. V dropped 0 bases and J dropped 0 bases, with 6 bases sitting between them. This CDR3 is 14 amino acids long. Germline-derived CDR1 and CDR2 are MNHNS and SASEGT. The CDR3 here is CASSEAPSSYEQYF. The CDR3 DNA reads TGTGCCAGCAGTGAAGCACCGAGCTCCTACGAGCAGTACTTC.

V usage is TRBV7-9 and J usage is TRBJ2-7; D unresolved. Germline V gene sequence: CDR1 SEHNR, CDR2 FQNEAQ (reference sequence). V was shortened by 4 bases and J by 2 bases, with 18 bases between the two germline ends. CDR3 length equals 16 residues. CDR3 protein: CASSSRGGSLAYEQYF. In nucleotides, the CDR3 is TGTGCCAGCAGCTCGAGAGGTGGCTCATTAGCCTACGAGCAGTACTTC.

The chain is built from TRBV3-1 (or the pseudogene TRBV3-2) and TRBJ1-4; 9 nucleotides match TRBD1. The trim removed 3 bases at V and 8 bases at J, leaving 7 bases unmatched. The CDR3 consists of 15 residues. Per germline, CDR1 LGHDT and CDR2 YNNKEL (reference sequence). As DNA, the CDR3 is TGTGCCAGCAGCCAGAGGGGACAGGGAGGCGAAAAACTGTTTTTT. Protein product: CASSQRGQGGEKLFF.

The chain links TRBV12-3 or TRBV12-4 to TRBJ1-2; TRBD1 might be the D (5 bases). CDR3 length: 13 amino acids. Trimming stripped 3 bases from V and 8 bases from J, with 13 bases between. CDR3 protein: CASSFSGFRGYTF. CDR3 in DNA: TGTGCCAGCAGTTTCTCAGGGTTCCGGGGCTACACCTTC.

This sequence joins TRBV6-1 and TRBJ1-6, with 7 nucleotides matching TRBD1. CDR3 length: 20 residues. Unmatched junction bases numbered 11, after V lost 0 bases and J lost 0 bases. The germline V gene has CDR1 MNHNS and CDR2 SASEGT. The CDR3 nucleotides read TGTGCCAGCAGTGAAGCTAAAGGGACAGCCGTGAGCTCCTATAATTCACCCCTCCACTTT. Its translation: CASSEAKGTAVSSYNSPLHF.

The V and J genes are TRBV4-2 and TRBJ2-3; 11 positions match TRBD2. This CDR3 has 16 residues. Germline V CDR1 and CDR2: LGHNA, YNFKEQ. With 2 bases clipped from V and 5 bases from J, the junction kept 6 bases outside the gene matches. CDR3 amino acids: CASSQLLAGGGDTQYF. In nucleotides, the CDR3 is TGTGCCAGCAGCCAATTGCTAGCGGGGGGTGGAGATACGCAGTATTTT.

The chain uses TRBV27 and TRBJ2-7; tentative D call: TRBD2 (7 bases). CDR1 and CDR2 from the germline V gene are MNHEY and SMNVEV (reference sequence). Trimming cost V 3 bases and J 3 bases, with 18 bases left between them. The CDR3 is 16 amino acids. The DNA of the CDR3 is TGTGCCAGCAGTTTTGGGGGGCTGGGGGGGGGCTACGAGCAGTACTTC. It yields the protein CASSFGGLGGGYEQYF.

The chain combines TRBV2 with TRBJ1-3; D possibly corresponds to TRBD1 (6 bases). The V gene's germline CDR1 is SNHLY and CDR2 FYNNEI. This CDR3 has 13 residues. V was pared by 8 bases and J by 3 bases, with 11 bases between. This CDR3 is CASSGVYGNTIYF. Here the CDR3 DNA reads TGTGCCAGCTCAGGGGTTTATGGAAACACCATATATTTT.

The chain carries TRBV10-3 and TRBJ2-6, with 10 nucleotides matching TRBD2. This CDR3 is 17 amino acids long. Trimming cost V 5 bases and J 0 bases; bases outside gene matches: 4. Germline CDR1 and CDR2: ENHRY and SYGVKD. The CDR3 DNA reads as TGTGCCATCAGTCGTAGCGGGAGGAACTCTGGGGCCAACGTCCTGACTTTC. It specifies CAISRSGRNSGANVLTF.

The chain is built from TRBV14 and TRBJ1-6, with D unclear. The germline V gene encodes CDR1 SGHDN and CDR2 FVKESK. With 0 bases removed from V and 5 bases from J, the gap between germline ends came to 5 bases. The length of the CDR3 is 14 residues. CDR3 sequence: CASSQEAHNSPLHF. In DNA form, the CDR3 reads TGTGCCAGCAGCCAAGAAGCCCATAATTCACCCCTCCACTTT.

This clone was picked up one time. V and J are TRBV5-1 and TRBJ1-2; tentative D call: TRBD1 (5 bases). Germline V gene sequence: CDR1 SGHRS, CDR2 YFSETQ. V gave up 6 bases and J gave up 4 bases, with 10 bases separating them. The CDR3 extends over 12 amino acids. CDR3: CASKQGSYGYTF. CDR3 DNA: TGCGCCAGCAAGCAGGGCTCCTATGGCTACACCTTC.

The chain joins TRBV4-3 to TRBJ2-7, with a tentative D call TRBD2 (6 bases). Trimming stripped 4 bases from V and 2 bases from J, with 15 bases between. The CDR3 contains 15 residues. Germline V gene sequence: CDR1 LGHNA, CDR2 YSLEER. The CDR3 bases are TGCGCCAGCAGCCGAGACTCTCGGGGGACCTACGAGCAGTACTTC. This translates into CASSRDSRGTYEQYF.

The V gene is TRBV12-3 or TRBV12-4, the J gene TRBJ1-2; D gene ambiguous. CDR3 length equals 12 residues. The V end lost 7 bases, the J end lost 5 bases, and 11 bases lay between the germline ends. The CDR3 is CASTHSPYGYTF. The CDR3, as DNA: TGTGCCAGCACCCACAGTCCTTATGGCTACACCTTC.